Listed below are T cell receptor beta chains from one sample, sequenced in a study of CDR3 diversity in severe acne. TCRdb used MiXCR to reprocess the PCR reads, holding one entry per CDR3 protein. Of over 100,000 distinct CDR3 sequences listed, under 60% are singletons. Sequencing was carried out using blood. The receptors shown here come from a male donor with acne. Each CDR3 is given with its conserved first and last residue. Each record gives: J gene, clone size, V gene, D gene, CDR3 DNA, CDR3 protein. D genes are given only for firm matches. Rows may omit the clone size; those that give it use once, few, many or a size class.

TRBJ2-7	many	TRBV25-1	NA	TGTGCCAGCAGTGAATGGGCCGTAACGGGCTACGAGCAGTACTTC	CASSEWAVTGYEQYF
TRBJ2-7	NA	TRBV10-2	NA	TGCGCCAGCAGCCGAGAAGGCTCCTACAATGAGCAGTACTTC	CASSREGSYNEQYF
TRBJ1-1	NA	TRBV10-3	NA	TGTGCCATCAGTGAGGGTGGCACTGAAGCTTTCTTT	CAISEGGTEAFF
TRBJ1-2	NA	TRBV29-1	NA	TGCAGCGTTGAAGAGCGGCTCTATGGCTACACCTTC	CSVEERLYGYTF
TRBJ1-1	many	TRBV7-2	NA	TGTGCCAGCAGCTTTTTGACAGGGAACACTGAAGCTTTCTTT	CASSFLTGNTEAFF
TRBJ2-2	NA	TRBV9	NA	TGTGCCAGCAGCGTAGAATACGGGGGGGAGCTGTTTTTT	CASSVEYGGELFF
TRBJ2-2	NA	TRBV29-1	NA	TGCAGCGTTGAATCCGGGGGAGCCGGGGAGCTGTTTTTT	CSVESGGAGELFF
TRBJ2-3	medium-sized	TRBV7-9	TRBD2	TGTGCCAGCAGCTTAAGCGGGACTAGCGGACTCACAGATACGCAGTATTTT	CASSLSGTSGLTDTQYF
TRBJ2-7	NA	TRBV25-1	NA	TGTGCCAGCGGTGACGCGACCTACGAGCAGTACTTC	CASGDATYEQYF
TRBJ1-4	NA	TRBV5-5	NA	TGTGCCAGCAGAAGGGGGGACGATGAAAAACCGTTTTTT	CASRRGDDEKPFF
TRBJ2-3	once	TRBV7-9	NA	TGTGCCAGCACCCCATTGACAGATACGCAGTATTTT	CASTPLTDTQYF
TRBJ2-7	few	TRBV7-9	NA	TGTGCCAGCAGCTTAGACGGGACCTACGAGCAGTACTTC	CASSLDGTYEQYF
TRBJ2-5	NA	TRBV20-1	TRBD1	TGCAGTGCTAGGGGAACAGGGGTTGGAGAGACCCAGTACTTC	CSARGTGVGETQYF
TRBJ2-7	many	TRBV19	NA	TGTGCCAGTAGTAACGACAGGTCCTACGAGCAGTACTTC	CASSNDRSYEQYF
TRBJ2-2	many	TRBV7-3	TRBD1	TGTGCCAGCAGCCCAATCGGACAGGGAGGCACCGGGGAGCTGTTTTTT	CASSPIGQGGTGELFF
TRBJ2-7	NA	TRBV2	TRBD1	TGTGCCACGAGGGGGACAGAGGTTGTCTACGAGCAGTACTTC	CATRGTEVVYEQYF
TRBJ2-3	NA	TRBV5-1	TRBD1	TGCGCCAGCAGCTCCCGACAGGGGCAAAGAGATACGCAGTATTTT	CASSSRQGQRDTQYF
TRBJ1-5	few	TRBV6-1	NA	TGTGCCAGCAGGGCTCCGGGAAGCAATCAGCCCCAGCATTTT	CASRAPGSNQPQHF
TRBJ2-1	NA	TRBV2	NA	TGTGCCAGTCGGCCGGGACTCCCCTACAATGAGCAGTTCTTC	CASRPGLPYNEQFF
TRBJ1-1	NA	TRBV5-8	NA	TGTGCCAGCAGCTCTTACAGATTACAATGGCCTGACACTGAAGCTTTCTTT	CASSSYRLQWPDTEAFF
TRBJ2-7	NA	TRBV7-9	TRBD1	TGTGCCAGCAGCCCCAGGTCTCGGGACAGGGGCTGGGAGCAGTACTTC	CASSPRSRDRGWEQYF
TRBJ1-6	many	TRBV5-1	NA	TGCGCCAGCAGCTCGGTCGCGGAGGATTCACCCCTCCACTTT	CASSSVAEDSPLHF
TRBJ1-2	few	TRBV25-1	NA	TGTGCCAGCAGTGAAGGGGGGGGCTACACCTTC	CASSEGGGYTF
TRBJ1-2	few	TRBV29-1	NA	TGCAGCGTTCGAGGGGACGGAATTAACTATGGCTACACCTTC	CSVRGDGINYGYTF
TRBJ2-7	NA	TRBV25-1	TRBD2	TGTGCCAGCAGTAAACCACCGGGACTAGCGGGAGATTCCTACGAGCAGTACTTC	CASSKPPGLAGDSYEQYF
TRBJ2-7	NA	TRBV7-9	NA	TGTGCCAGCAGCTATGCCCCGTACGAGCAGTACTTC	CASSYAPYEQYF
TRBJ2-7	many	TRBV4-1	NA	TGCGCCAGCAGCCAAGACGGACAGTCCTACGAGCAGTACTTC	CASSQDGQSYEQYF
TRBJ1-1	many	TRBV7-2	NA	TGTGCCAGCAGCTCTTTTGGGAGCACTGAAGCTTTCTTT	CASSSFGSTEAFF
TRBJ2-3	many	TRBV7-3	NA	TGTGCCAGCAGCTTAACGGTCATGGGAGATACGCAGTATTTT	CASSLTVMGDTQYF
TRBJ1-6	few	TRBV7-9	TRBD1	TGTGCCAGCAGCCTGGGACAGAACCCTCGTTCACCCCTCCACTTT	CASSLGQNPRSPLHF
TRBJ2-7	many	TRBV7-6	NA	TGTGCCAGCAGCCCCGTCTGGGGGAACGAGCAGTACTTC	CASSPVWGNEQYF
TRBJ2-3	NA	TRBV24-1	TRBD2	TGTGCCACCAGATCGACTAGCGGGACCACAGATACGCAGTATTTT	CATRSTSGTTDTQYF
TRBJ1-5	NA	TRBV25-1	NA	TGTGCCAGCAGTTCGGCCGGGAGCAATCAGCCCCAGCATTTT	CASSSAGSNQPQHF
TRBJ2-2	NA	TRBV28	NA	TGTGCCAGCAGTTTAACGGGGAAGGGAGGGGAGCTGTTTTTT	CASSLTGKGGELFF